The next 32 T cell receptor beta chains were all read from a single sample in a study of cytomegalovirus exposure and HLA in healthy donors. The primer mix had 60 Vbeta and 13 Jbeta primers. TCRdb's table, derived via immunoSEQ multiplex PCR, lists solely in-frame clones and lacks some. Of about 120,000 clones listed, approximately 78% are singletons. Material for sequencing was PBMCs. These receptors originate from a middle-aged man in good health and CMV-seronegative.

The chain uses TRBV11-3 and TRBJ1-1; 7 bases are shared with TRBD1. The ends lost 0 bases at V and 12 bases at J; junction bases unmatched: 4. The CDR3 has 12 residues. The germline CDR1 and CDR2 sequences are SGHNT and YENEEA. For the CDR3, the DNA is TGTGCCAGCAGCTTAGACTCAGGGGGAACTTTCTTT. Translation: CASSLDSGGTFF.

The chain couples TRBV21-1 to TRBJ2-5; the D call TRBD2 from the table was never checked on the DNA. TRBV21-1 is marked as a pseudogene. The CDR3 is 16 amino acids. DNA of the CDR3: TGTGCCAGCAGCACCCTTAAGCGGGCTCGCCAAGAGACCCAGTACTTC. It specifies CASSTLKRARQETQYF.

The chain uses TRBV5-6 and TRBJ2-7, with 9 positions matching TRBD1. The V gene's germline CDR1 is SGHDT and CDR2 YYEEEE. This CDR3 is built from 13 residues. The V segment lost 2 bases and the J segment 5 bases; nucleotides outside the gene matches: 2. The CDR3 region is CASSLQGAHEQYF. Written as DNA, the CDR3 is TGTGCCAGCAGCTTACAGGGGGCGCACGAGCAGTACTTC. The complete variable domain, with remaining parts taken from reference TRBV5-6 and TRBJ2-7, reads DAGVTQSPTHLIKTRGQQVTLRCSPKSGHDTVSWYQQALGQGPQFIFQYYEEEERQRGNFPDRFSGHQFPNYSSELNVNALLLGDSALYLCASSLQGAHEQYFGPGTRLTVT.

CDR3 nucleotide sequence: TGTGCCAGCGCCGCGGGACAGGGGGCGCTTGGCTACACCTTC. Amino acid sequence: CASAAGQGALGYTF. The chain employs TRBV11-2 and TRBJ1-2; TRBD1 aligns across 12 bases. The junction had 8 bases not matched to a gene; V was cut back by 8 bases and J by 7 bases. Germline V gives CDR1 SGHAT, CDR2 FQNNGV. This CDR3 contains 14 residues.

The genes are TRBV27 and TRBJ2-1; D is possibly TRBD2 (7 bases). V was cut by 6 bases and J by 7 bases, with 19 bases left in between. This CDR3 spans 15 amino acids. Per germline, CDR1 MNHEY and CDR2 SMNVEV (reference sequence). CDR3 DNA: TGTGCCAGCAGGGGGGGGCAATCAGTTTTTAATGAGCAGTTCTTC. It specifies CASRGGQSVFNEQFF.

This clone appeared once. The genes are TRBV7-9 and TRBJ2-7, with TRBD2 as a possible D gene (5 bases). V shed 5 bases and J shed 5 bases, with 10 bases lying between them. The CDR3 consists of 12 residues. Germline V gene lookup returns CDR1 SEHNR and CDR2 FQNEAQ (reference sequence). The CDR3 region has the DNA TGTGCCAGCAGCCCACTGGAGGACGAGCAGTACTTC. It translates to CASSPLEDEQYF.

This chain links TRBV7-9 with TRBJ1-1; D is undetermined. The CDR3 runs to 15 residues. The V gene's germline CDR1 is SEHNR and CDR2 FQNEAQ (reference sequence). Trimming cost V 5 bases and J 1 base, with 14 bases left between them. The CDR3 DNA sequence: TGTGCCAGCAGCATCTCACCTAGTCAGAACACTGAAGCTTTCTTT. This gives the protein CASSISPSQNTEAFF. The full variable domain, in which reference TRBV7-9 and TRBJ1-1 provide the parts outside the CDR3, is DTGVSQNPRHKITKRGQNVTFRCDPISEHNRLYWYRQTLGQGPEFLTYFQNEAQLEKSRLLSDRFSAERPKGSFSTLEIQRTEQGDSAMYLCASSISPSQNTEAFFGQGTRLTVV.

This clone was seen just once. CDR3: CASSLGRTEAFF. In DNA form, the CDR3 reads TGTGCCAGTAGTCTCGGTCGGACTGAAGCTTTCTTT. V usage is TRBV19 and J usage is TRBJ1-1; D gene uncertain. Germline CDR1 and CDR2: LNHDA and SQIVND (reference sequence). The V gene lost 5 bases and the J gene lost 5 bases, with 9 bases spanning the gap. CDR3 size: 12 residues.

The CDR3 DNA is TGTGCCAGTAGTAAAGGTAGCGGCCTCTCCTCCTACGAGCAGTACTTC. This codes for CASSKGSGLSSYEQYF. V and J are TRBV19 and TRBJ2-7, with D tentatively TRBD2 (6 bases). The CDR3 length is 16 residues. V lost 4 bases to trimming and J lost 0 bases, with 16 bases between them. The germline gives CDR1 LNHDA, CDR2 SQIVND (reference sequence).

The CDR3 is CATSRDGLINQPQHF. In DNA form, the CDR3 reads TGTGCCACCAGCAGAGATGGGCTGATTAATCAGCCCCAGCATTTT. The V and J genes are TRBV15 and TRBJ1-5, with no clear D. Per germline, CDR1 LNHNV and CDR2 YYDKDF (reference sequence). Trimming cost V 0 bases and J 4 bases, with 10 bases left between them. The CDR3 loop spans 15 amino acids.

This rearrangement joins TRBV19 to TRBJ1-4, with D perhaps matching TRBD1 (6 bases). CDR1 is LNHDA, CDR2 SQIVND, per germline (reference sequence). The CDR3 contains 15 residues. V lost 5 bases and J 5 bases, leaving 15 bases between the germline ends. The CDR3 loop reads CASSFVRQGNEKLFF. CDR3 sequence (DNA): TGTGCCAGTAGTTTCGTGAGGCAGGGGAATGAAAAACTGTTTTTT.

The chain uses TRBV14 and TRBJ2-1; D is unresolved. Germline values: CDR1 SGHDN, CDR2 FVKESK. V was cut by 2 bases and J by 3 bases, with 8 bases left in between. This CDR3 spans 14 amino acids. CDR3 protein: CASSQQSSYNEQFF. In nucleotides, the CDR3 is TGTGCCAGCAGCCAACAAAGTAGCTACAATGAGCAGTTCTTC.

The rearrangement joins TRBV4-3 to TRBJ2-4; 7 nucleotides line up with TRBD1. With 1 base clipped from V and 12 bases from J, the junction kept 12 bases outside the gene matches. CDR1 LGHNA and CDR2 YSLEER come from the germline V gene. The CDR3 totals 15 residues. The CDR3 sequence: CASSQVWGTVGSQYF. The DNA for the CDR3 is TGCGCCAGCAGCCAAGTCTGGGGGACAGTCGGCAGTCAGTACTTC.

This clone came up once. The chain recombines TRBV2 with TRBJ2-5; 7 positions match TRBD2. V trimming: 3 bases; J trimming: 0 bases; junction bases outside the gene matches: 1. CDR1 is SNHLY, CDR2 FYNNEI, per germline. The CDR3 contains 14 residues. The CDR3 nucleotides read TGTGCCAGCAGTGACGGGGGGAACCAAGAGACCCAGTACTTC. Its translation: CASSDGGNQETQYF.

The genes are TRBV5-1 and TRBJ1-1; the match to TRBD1 covers 10 bases. Germline V gene data show CDR1 as SGHRS and CDR2 as YFSETQ. The CDR3 has 15 amino acids. The ends lost 4 bases at V and 4 bases at J; junction bases unmatched: 7. CDR3 sequence (DNA): TGCGCCAGCAGCCAGGGGACAGGGGTAGTCACTGAAGCTTTCTTT. As protein: CASSQGTGVVTEAFF.

In this sample, this clone turned up a few times. The rearrangement uses TRBV9 and TRBJ2-1; D ambiguous. Trimming took 0 bases from V and 5 from J, leaving 6 bases between them. The CDR3 contains 13 residues. CDR1 and CDR2 (germline): SGDLS, YYNGEE. CDR3 protein: CASSVDYDNEQFF. In DNA, the CDR3 is TGTGCCAGCAGCGTAGACTATGACAATGAGCAGTTCTTC.

A few counts support this clone. This chain uses TRBV25-1 with TRBJ2-3; D might be TRBD2 (5 bases). The germline gives CDR1 MGHDK, CDR2 SYGVNS. The CDR3 is made up of 15 amino acids. Trimming shortened V by 8 bases and J by 6 bases, and 21 bases separated the two germline ends. Here the CDR3 reads CASDGKQPSADTQYF. The CDR3 nucleotides are TGTGCCAGCGACGGGAAGCAGCCGTCAGCGGATACGCAGTATTTT.

The chain couples TRBV28 to TRBJ2-1; no definite D call. V lost 8 bases to trimming and J lost 9 bases, with 11 bases between them. In germline, CDR1 is MDHEN, CDR2 SYDVKM. CDR3 length: 11 residues. For the CDR3, the DNA is TGTGCCAGCCAGACTCGCCGTGAGCAGTTCTTC. Encoded protein: CASQTRREQFF.

The J gene is TRBJ1-1, the V gene TRBV10-3; a weak D match, TRBD1 (6 bases). This CDR3 has 14 amino acids. V dropped 6 bases and J dropped 0 bases, with 11 bases sitting between them. Looked up from germline, CDR1 is ENHRY and CDR2 is SYGVKD. CDR3 protein: CAIRKQGLNTEAFF. The CDR3 DNA reads as TGTGCCATCAGGAAACAGGGATTGAACACTGAAGCTTTCTTT.

The chain recombines TRBV6-1 with TRBJ1-1, with a weak D call TRBD1 (6 bases). The CDR3 runs to 14 residues. Germline V gene lookup returns CDR1 MNHNS and CDR2 SASEGT. V lost 7 bases, J lost 2 bases, and 14 bases lay in between. The CDR3 DNA reads as TGTGCCAGCACAAGAGGACAGTCAAACACTGAAGCTTTCTTT. It yields the protein CASTRGQSNTEAFF.

The gene calls are TRBV7-8 and TRBJ1-4, with D tentatively TRBD1 (6 bases). Germline lookup yields CDR1 SGHVS and CDR2 FQNEAQ. CDR3 length: 19 residues. V was cut by 5 bases and J by 0 bases, with 22 bases left in between. Here the CDR3 DNA reads TGTGCCAGCAGCGCGCGGACAGTTCACCAAACGTCAACTAATGAAAAACTGTTTTTT. Protein sequence: CASSARTVHQTSTNEKLFF.

The J gene is TRBJ2-7, the V gene TRBV7-8; tentatively, D is TRBD2 (6 bases). CDR3 size: 14 residues. The germline CDR1 and CDR2 sequences are SGHVS and FQNEAQ. Trimming took 4 bases from V and 9 from J, leaving 19 bases between them. This CDR3 reads CASSSGVRGSGQYF. CDR3 bases: TGTGCCAGCAGCTCGGGGGTCCGAGGATCGGGGCAGTACTTC.

This clone was found a few times. This chain links TRBV10-2 with TRBJ2-7; D not certain. There are 14 residues in the CDR3. In germline, CDR1 is WSHSY, CDR2 SAAADI. V dropped 5 bases and J dropped 0 bases, with 11 bases sitting between them. CDR3 sequence reads: CASSWSSSSYEQYF. CDR3 in DNA: TGCGCCAGCAGTTGGTCCTCCAGCTCCTACGAGCAGTACTTC.

The CDR3 is CASSVGGGASQPQHF. Written as DNA, the CDR3 is TGTGCCAGCAGCGTAGGAGGGGGGGCTAGTCAGCCCCAGCATTTT. The chain links TRBV9 to TRBJ1-5; D possibly corresponds to TRBD1 (6 bases). CDR1 and CDR2 from the germline V gene are SGDLS and YYNGEE. This CDR3 is 15 amino acids long. Trimming stripped 0 bases from V and 6 bases from J, with 13 bases between.

The chain is built from TRBV18 and TRBJ2-5; 9 bases line up with TRBD1. Germline V gives CDR1 KGHSH, CDR2 LQKENI. The CDR3 is 16 amino acids. V trimming: 3 bases; J trimming: 2 bases; junction bases outside the gene matches: 7. DNA for the CDR3: TGTGCCAGCTCACCGGAGACAGGGGGTCTACAAGAGACCCAGTACTTC. Translated, it gives CASSPETGGLQETQYF.

This clone was picked up a small number of times. The chain couples TRBV29-1 to TRBJ2-7, with D perhaps TRBD2 (9 bases). The CDR3 covers 14 residues. Trimming stripped 1 base from V and 7 bases from J, with 17 bases between. Germline V gives CDR1 SQVTM, CDR2 ANQGSEA. The CDR3 sequence is CSVEGQGAGGEQYF. CDR3 nucleotide sequence: TGCAGCGTTGAAGGCCAGGGGGCGGGGGGGGAGCAGTACTTC.

This clone turned up a few times. The rearrangement links TRBV19 to TRBJ2-1; 9 bases agree with TRBD1. The CDR3 extends over 15 amino acids. CDR1 LNHDA and CDR2 SQIVND come from the germline V gene (reference sequence). V trimming: 3 bases; J trimming: 0 bases; junction bases outside the gene matches: 0. The CDR3 DNA reads TGTGCCAGTAGTATGGACAGGGGCTCCTACAATGAGCAGTTCTTC. This encodes CASSMDRGSYNEQFF.

The chain recombines TRBV18 with TRBJ1-5; D unresolved. The CDR3 is made up of 15 amino acids. In germline, CDR1 is KGHSH, CDR2 LQKENI. Trimming left V 6 bases short and J 1 base short, with 13 bases between. CDR3 sequence reads: CASSPLEASNQPQHF. The CDR3 bases are TGTGCCAGCTCCCCGTTGGAGGCGAGCAATCAGCCCCAGCATTTT. Full variable domain (rest looked up from reference TRBV18 and TRBJ1-5): NAGVMQNPRHLVRRRGQEARLRCSPMKGHSHVYWYRQLPEEGLKFMVYLQKENIIDESGMPKERFSAEFPKEGPSILRIQQVVRGDSAAYFCASSPLEASNQPQHFGDGTRLSIL.

The rearrangement joins TRBV7-9 to TRBJ2-1, with D maybe TRBD2 (6 bases). Per the germline V gene, CDR1 is SEHNR and CDR2 is FQNEAQ (reference sequence). V lost 7 bases and J lost 0, with 13 bases in between. CDR3 size: 15 residues. The CDR3 DNA reads as TGTGCCAGCACCCCGCGGGGTAGCTCCTACAATGAGCAGTTCTTC. Amino acids: CASTPRGSSYNEQFF.

V gene TRBV19 combines with J gene TRBJ1-1; TRBD1 aligns across 7 bases. With V trimmed by 0 bases and J by 4 bases, 11 bases remained unmatched. The CDR3 consists of 17 residues. Per the germline V gene, CDR1 is LNHDA and CDR2 is SQIVND (reference sequence). The DNA of the CDR3 is TGTGCCAGTAGTATAGATTACAACAGGGGTGTGGGCACTGAAGCTTTCTTT. Translating it yields CASSIDYNRGVGTEAFF.

The J gene is TRBJ1-2, the V gene TRBV5-8; the D is unclear. Germline-derived CDR1 and CDR2 are SGHTS and YDEGEE. Trimming removed 2 bases at V and 7 bases at J, with 6 bases between. This CDR3 has 11 amino acids. The CDR3 sequence is CASSFSLGYTF. The CDR3 DNA sequence: TGTGCCAGCAGCTTCTCTCTTGGCTACACCTTC.

This clone has only one observation. The V gene is TRBV25-1, the J gene TRBJ1-2; D may be TRBD1 (6 bases). There are 15 residues in the CDR3. Germline loops: CDR1 MGHDK, CDR2 SYGVNS. V was trimmed by 1 base and J by 1 base, leaving 10 bases between them. The CDR3 DNA reads TGTGCCAGCAGTGAATCAGGGGCCGATAACTATGGCTACACCTTC. Protein sequence: CASSESGADNYGYTF.